These 11 T cell receptor beta chains were all obtained from the same sample, sequenced in a study of CD8+CD57+ T cells in acquired aplastic anemia (dated by TCRdb to the late 2010s). Sequenced on an Illumina HiSeq 2000. Genomic DNA served as template for TCR beta VDJ combination and CDR3 sequence profiling. Using fastp trimming at Q25 and MiXCR clonotype assembly, TCRdb reanalyzed the public sequencing data and kept in-frame beta chains. Each entry merges the rows of one CDR3 protein and shows their most common DNA and genes. The sample table holds about 180,000 distinct CDR3 sequences, of which 55% to 65% were seen once. The ten largest clones represent roughly 42% of the sample. Flow cytometry had shown CD8+CD57+ cell expansion in the patients selected for sequencing. The source material was sorted CD4+, CD8+, or CD8+CD57+ T cells (not recorded which) from PBMCs. Receptors were obtained from a human donor with aplastic anemia.

The rearrangement joins TRBV2 to TRBJ1-2, with a tentative D call TRBD1 (6 bases). Trimming shortened V by 5 bases and J by 8 bases, and 15 bases separated the two germline ends. The CDR3 consists of 13 residues. Per the germline V gene, CDR1 is SNHLY and CDR2 is FYNNEI. CDR3 DNA: TGTGCCAGCAGTAACAGGGAAACCCTCGGCTACACCTTC. This encodes CASSNRETLGYTF.

The chain couples TRBV7-2 to TRBJ2-7; 8 bases are a match to TRBD2. V lost 8 bases to trimming and J lost 7 bases; unmatched junction nucleotides: 10. Germline V gives CDR1 SGHTA, CDR2 FQGNSA. This CDR3 region has 13 residues. CDR3 DNA: TGTGCCAGCTCAGCGGGAGTATACAATGAGCAGTACTTC. Translated: CASSAGVYNEQYF.

This chain links TRBV19 with TRBJ2-1, with D perhaps TRBD1 (5 bases). This CDR3 contains 14 residues. The V gene's germline CDR1 is LNHDA and CDR2 SQIVND (reference sequence). Trimming shortened V by 7 bases and J by 0 bases, and 10 bases separated the two germline ends. CDR3 region: CASTTGNSYNEQFF. In nucleotides, the CDR3 is TGTGCCAGTACAACAGGTAACTCCTACAATGAGCAGTTCTTC.

This rearrangement joins TRBV2 to TRBJ1-5; weak D call: TRBD1 (6 bases). V was pared by 6 bases and J by 5 bases, with 11 bases between. CDR3 length equals 13 residues. The germline V gene has CDR1 SNHLY and CDR2 FYNNEI. The CDR3 region has the DNA TGTGCCAGCAGGGACAGCCGTGATCAGCCCCAGCATTTT. Amino acid sequence: CASRDSRDQPQHF.

This chain joins TRBV7-3 and TRBJ2-7; TRBD1 aligns across 8 bases. With 3 bases clipped from V and 5 bases from J, the junction kept 6 bases outside the gene matches. Per the germline V gene, CDR1 is SGHTA and CDR2 is FQGTGA. The CDR3 has 14 amino acids. CDR3 sequence: CASSLAQGGNEQYF. CDR3 sequence (DNA): TGTGCCAGCAGCTTGGCACAGGGGGGTAACGAGCAGTACTTC.

The genes are TRBV24-1 and TRBJ1-5; possibly TRBD1 for D (6 bases). The CDR3 extends over 15 amino acids. Per the germline V gene, CDR1 is KGHDR and CDR2 is SFDVKD. The V and J ends lost 1 base and 4 bases respectively, with 10 bases between them. CDR3 sequence (DNA): TGTGCCACCAGTGATTTAGGACAGAAAAATCAGCCCCAGCATTTT. Its protein is CATSDLGQKNQPQHF.

This clonotype has ten or more counts. The gene calls are TRBV2 and TRBJ1-2, with TRBD1 matching 9 bases. V shed 6 bases and J 3 bases; nucleotides not matched to a gene: 8. The germline V gene has CDR1 SNHLY and CDR2 FYNNEI. The CDR3 is 15 amino acids. As DNA, the CDR3 is TGTGCCAGCAGAAGTATGACAGGGGGGGACTATGGCTACACCTTC. Its translation: CASRSMTGGDYGYTF.

The chain links TRBV19 to TRBJ1-1, with D hard to call. CDR1 and CDR2 (germline): LNHDA, SQIVND (reference sequence). The V end was cut by 8 bases, the J end by 0 bases, with 16 bases between. The CDR3 consists of 15 residues. The CDR3, as DNA: TGTGCCAGTGCCAAAGGAGACGAAATGAACACTGAAGCTTTCTTT. Its translation: CASAKGDEMNTEAFF.

On this clonotype: Possible read error: a much larger clone is one base away. This CDR3 is CTSSWSGGASAGELFF. The DNA of the CDR3 is TGTACCAGCAGCTGGAGCGGGGGGGCCTCAGCCGGGGAGCTGTTTTTT. The chain employs TRBV7-9 and TRBJ2-2; TRBD2 matches 10 bases. CDR1 is SEHNR, CDR2 FQNEAQ, per germline (reference sequence). This CDR3 is 16 amino acids long. Full variable domain (outside the CDR3, taken from reference TRBV7-9 and TRBJ2-2): DTGVSQNPRHKITKRGQNVTFRCDPISEHNRLYWYRQTLGQGPEFLTYFQNEAQLEKSRLLSDRFSAERPKGSFSTLEIQRTEQGDSAMYLCTSSWSGGASAGELFFGEGSRLTVL.

The chain has TRBV29-1 and TRBJ2-7; 9 bases line up with TRBD2. V gave up 3 bases and J gave up 2 bases; unmatched junction bases: 5. The germline gives CDR1 SQVTM, CDR2 ANQGSEA. This CDR3 has 14 residues. The CDR3 DNA is TGCAGCGTTGAGCAGTTAGCGGGGGCCTACGAGCAGTACTTC. Protein product: CSVEQLAGAYEQYF.

The chain is built from TRBV9 and TRBJ2-1; D is perhaps TRBD1 or TRBD2 (5 bases each). This CDR3 comprises 12 residues. Germline V CDR1 and CDR2: SGDLS, YYNGEE. V lost 6 bases and J 6 bases, leaving 10 bases between the germline ends. CDR3 loop: CASMGRSNEQFF. CDR3 nucleotides: TGTGCCAGCATGGGACGGTCCAATGAGCAGTTCTTC.